The 32 T cell receptor beta chains in this list originate from one sample, sequenced in a study of post-analysis software for immune sequencing data. General study results and limits: Elevated frequency relative to controls characterized four or five TRBV segments in patients, TRBV5-6, TRBV5-1 and TRBV20-1 among them.

Unique molecular identifiers were carried by the TCR beta cDNA libraries. TCRdb re-derived calls from the PCR reads in MiXCR, one entry per CDR3 protein. Seen here are 350,000 to 500,000 distinct CDR3 sequences, about 40% observed once, and the top ten hold 7.6%. The antigens of these receptors remain unknown. The source material was blood. These receptors came from a girl aged 2 to 9 with multiple sclerosis.

This clonotype has more than one count but fewer than ten. J is TRBJ1-2 and V is TRBV20-1, with 7 bases fitting TRBD1. The CDR3 is 15 residues long. V gave up 0 bases and J gave up 9 bases; unmatched junction bases: 13. Germline V CDR1 and CDR2: DFQATT, SNEGSKA (reference sequence). CDR3 in DNA: TGCAGTGCTAGAGATGGGACAGTGCTTACTAGGAGCTACACCTTC. It encodes CSARDGTVLTRSYTF.

The chain recombines TRBV6-6 with TRBJ2-3; D not resolved. V was shortened by 7 bases and J by 0 bases, with 8 bases between the two germline ends. The CDR3 has 13 residues. Germline V CDR1 and CDR2: MNHNY, SVGAGI (reference sequence). In nucleotides, the CDR3 is TGTGCCAGCACCCGAACGAGCACAGATACGCAGTATTTT. This translates into CASTRTSTDTQYF.

This clonotype was detected only a few times. The chain employs TRBV7-2 and TRBJ2-5; D call uncertain. Between the trimmed V and J ends, which lost 1 base and 4 bases, there was a span of 7 bases. The V gene's germline CDR1 is SGHTA and CDR2 FQGNSA. The CDR3 sequence is 13 residues long. This CDR3 is CASSLVPRETQYF. CDR3 DNA: TGTGCCAGCAGCTTAGTCCCCCGAGAGACCCAGTACTTC.

This chain links TRBV12-3 or TRBV12-4 with TRBJ2-7; 10 bases align to TRBD2. With 5 bases clipped from V and 4 bases from J, the junction kept 5 bases outside the gene matches. The CDR3 has 14 amino acids. This CDR3 is CASSLSSGRYEQYF. The CDR3 bases are TGTGCCAGCAGTCTATCTAGCGGGAGATACGAGCAGTACTTC.

This clonotype was detected a few times. The chain has TRBV4-2 and TRBJ2-1; D is tentatively TRBD1 or TRBD2 (5 bases each). CDR1 is LGHNA, CDR2 YNFKEQ, per germline. CDR3 size: 14 residues. Trimming stripped 4 bases from V and 4 bases from J, with 11 bases between. CDR3 in DNA: TGTGCCAGCAGCCTCGAGGGGCAATACAATGAGCAGTTCTTC. Protein sequence: CASSLEGQYNEQFF.

The V and J genes are TRBV12-3 or TRBV12-4 and TRBJ2-7; possibly TRBD2 for D (5 bases). Deletions cut 5 bases from V and 3 bases from J, with 14 bases between. The CDR3 runs to 14 residues. CDR3 residues: CASSVDPGNYEQYF. In DNA, the CDR3 is TGTGCCAGCAGTGTAGACCCCGGGAACTACGAGCAGTACTTC.

This chain uses TRBV20-1 with TRBJ2-5, with 11 bases that match TRBD2. The last part of the DNA fits TRBJ2-7 better; the J call may be wrong. Germline V gene sequence: CDR1 DFQATT, CDR2 SNEGSKA (reference sequence). This CDR3 is built from 13 residues. CDR3 in amino acids: CSANGLAGYEQYF. The CDR3 DNA is TGCAGTGCTAATGGACTAGCGGGCTACGAGCAGTACTTC.

This chain uses TRBV6-1 with TRBJ1-2, with D unresolved. From germline, CDR1 is MNHNS and CDR2 SASEGT. The CDR3 covers 16 residues. Between the trimmed V and J ends, which lost 2 bases and 0 bases, there was a span of 13 bases. DNA of the CDR3: TGTGCCAGCAGTGAAAATCGGGTAGTCTCTAACTATGGCTACACCTTC. Translating it yields CASSENRVVSNYGYTF.

The chain joins TRBV3-1 to TRBJ1-1; unclear D gene. Germline CDR1 LGHDT, CDR2 YNNKEL (reference sequence). Trimming stripped 1 base from V and 1 base from J, with 7 bases between. The CDR3 runs to 14 residues. The DNA for the CDR3 is TGTGCCAGCAGCCAAGTAGGAGCGAACACTGAAGCTTTCTTT. Translated: CASSQVGANTEAFF.

Remarks on this clonotype: An end of the junction does not agree with germline; a read error may underlie this. This chain joins TRBV5-1 and TRBJ2-6; the D call may be TRBD1 or TRBD2 (5 bases each). This CDR3 region has 16 residues. Per the germline V gene, CDR1 is SGHRS and CDR2 is YFSETQ. The CDR3 sequence: CASSRDGFSGANVRTF. DNA of the CDR3: TGCGCCAGCAGCAGGGACGGCTTCTCTGGGGCCAACGTCCGGACTTTC. Variable domain in full (rest from reference TRBV5-1 and TRBJ2-6): KAGVTQTPRYLIKTRGQQVTLSCSPISGHRSVSWYQQTPGQGLQFLFEYFSETQRNKGNFPGRFSGRQFSNSRSEMNVSTLELGDSALYLCASSRDGFSGANVRTFGAGSRLTVL.

There are a few counts of this clonotype. The gene calls are TRBV5-5 and TRBJ2-5, with D perhaps assigned TRBD1 or TRBD2 (6 bases each). The CDR3 totals 15 residues. V lost 5 bases to trimming and J lost 5 bases, with 19 bases between them. Germline loops: CDR1 SGHKS, CDR2 YYEKEE (reference sequence). For the CDR3, the DNA is TGTGCCAGCAGTATCAGGGGTGGAGGGATTGAGACCCAGTACTTC. Translating gives CASSIRGGGIETQYF.

This chain links TRBV3-1 with TRBJ1-1; D unresolved. V lost 0 bases and J 1 base, leaving 6 bases between the germline ends. CDR1 is LGHDT, CDR2 YNNKEL, per germline (reference sequence). The CDR3 extends over 14 amino acids. For the CDR3, the DNA is TGTGCCAGCAGCCAAGATTCGGGGAACACTGAAGCTTTCTTT. Residues: CASSQDSGNTEAFF.

A note on this clonotype: One end of the junction fails to match germline, which may point to a read error. The chain recombines TRBV6-1 with TRBJ1-1; weak D call: TRBD1 (5 bases). The CDR3 is 18 amino acids. CDR1 and CDR2 (germline): MNHNS, SASEGT. The CDR3 here is CASRTGGEGPFNVIEAFF. CDR3 bases: TGTGCCAGCAGGACTGGGGGGGAGGGACCTTTCAACGTCATTGAAGCTTTTTTT.

The V call is TRBV20-1, the J call TRBJ2-1; D not resolved. CDR1 is DFQATT, CDR2 SNEGSKA, per germline (reference sequence). This CDR3 is 13 amino acids long. The germline V and J ends were trimmed by 6 bases and 6 bases, with 15 bases remaining between them. As DNA, the CDR3 is TGCAGTGCCAGCACAAGTAAACGCAATGAGCAGTTCTTC. Translated: CSASTSKRNEQFF.

The chain couples TRBV28 to TRBJ2-1; TRBD2 agrees at 7 bases. V lost 8 bases and J lost 7; bases outside the gene matches: 17. From germline, CDR1 is MDHEN and CDR2 SYDVKM. The CDR3 consists of 16 residues. DNA of the CDR3: TGTGCCAGCTCTCACACAGACCGGGACTACCAGAATGAGCAGTTCTTC. It encodes CASSHTDRDYQNEQFF.

This chain joins TRBV30 and TRBJ2-1; D uncertain. Germline CDR1 GTSNPN, CDR2 SVGIG (reference sequence). CDR3 length equals 11 residues. V shed 0 bases and J shed 8 bases, with 5 bases lying between them. CDR3 loop: CAWSVRDEQFF. In DNA form, the CDR3 reads TGTGCCTGGAGTGTAAGAGATGAGCAGTTCTTC.

This clonotype showed up just a few times. The rearrangement uses TRBV7-2 and TRBJ2-1; the D gene could be TRBD1 or TRBD2 (5 bases each). V lost 5 bases and J 12 bases, leaving 23 bases between the germline ends. Per the germline V gene, CDR1 is SGHTA and CDR2 is FQGNSA. CDR3 length: 15 amino acids. CDR3 bases: TGTGCCAGCAGCCCCCCGGGACGACCTACGGTGGGGCAGTTCTTC. This translates into CASSPPGRPTVGQFF.

The chain employs TRBV19 and TRBJ1-5; a weak D match, TRBD1 (5 bases). Trimming shortened V by 0 bases and J by 6 bases, and 12 bases separated the two germline ends. Per germline, CDR1 LNHDA and CDR2 SQIVND (reference sequence). The CDR3 consists of 15 residues. The CDR3, as DNA: TGTGCCAGTAGTATAGAGGGGGTGAGATCTCAGCCCCAGCATTTT. Translation: CASSIEGVRSQPQHF.

Comments on this clonotype: At one end, the junction sequence differs from germline, possibly due to a read error. The CDR3: CACSLVRCRECPQPQHF. CDR3 nucleotides: TGTGCCTGCAGTTTAGTACGCTGCAGGGAATGTCCTCAGCCCCAGCATTTT. The genes are TRBV12-3 or TRBV12-4 and TRBJ1-5; D possibly corresponds to TRBD1 (5 bases). The CDR3 sequence is 17 residues long.

The V gene is TRBV13, the J gene TRBJ2-1; either TRBD1 or TRBD2 may fit D (6 bases each). CDR1 and CDR2 (germline): PRHDT, FYEKMQ (reference sequence). V lost 1 base to trimming and J lost 4 bases, with 14 bases between them. The CDR3 runs to 16 residues. CDR3 coding DNA: TGTGCCAGCAGCTTAGCGGGGGCTTTAACTTACAATGAGCAGTTCTTC. Its translation: CASSLAGALTYNEQFF.

The chain combines TRBV3-1 with TRBJ1-1, with unresolved D. The V and J ends lost 3 bases and 0 bases respectively, with 5 bases between them. There are 13 residues in the CDR3. Germline CDR1 and CDR2: LGHDT and YNNKEL (reference sequence). CDR3 residues: CASSQGMNTEAFF. The CDR3 bases are TGTGCCAGCAGCCAGGGGATGAACACTGAAGCTTTCTTT.

As for this clonotype: The junction and the germline gene differ at one end; a read error may be behind it. The chain links TRBV12-3 or TRBV12-4 to TRBJ2-3, with a tentative D call TRBD2 (7 bases). This CDR3 is built from 14 residues. This CDR3 is CASSTRGGGDAQYF. The CDR3, as DNA: TGTGCCAGCAGCACCAGAGGGGGGGGAGATGCGCAGTATTTT.

This clonotype was seen more than once but under ten times. This rearrangement joins TRBV10-3 to TRBJ1-5, with D possibly TRBD1 on 6 matching bases. V dropped 6 bases and J dropped 6 bases, with 15 bases sitting between them. From germline, CDR1 is ENHRY and CDR2 SYGVKD. This CDR3 contains 14 residues. The CDR3 loop is CAISDSGASQPQHF. The DNA of the CDR3 is TGTGCCATCAGCGATTCAGGGGCGAGTCAGCCCCAGCATTTT.

This rearrangement joins TRBV6-4 to TRBJ2-3; D possibly matches TRBD1 or TRBD2 (5 bases each). The CDR3 length is 15 residues. Looked up from germline, CDR1 is MRHNA and CDR2 is SNTAGT. The germline V and J ends were trimmed by 5 bases and 0 bases, with 12 bases remaining between them. CDR3 region: CASSLTGRSTDTQYF. DNA for the CDR3: TGTGCCAGCAGTCTCACGGGACGCAGCACAGATACGCAGTATTTT.

The CDR3 nucleotides are TGCAGTGCTATCCAACCAGAGTTATACAACTTCTACGAGCAGTACTTC. It encodes CSAIQPELYNFYEQYF. The chain recombines TRBV20-1 with TRBJ2-7, with D uncertain. The CDR3 runs to 16 residues. The V end lost 4 bases, the J end lost 3 bases, and 22 bases lay between the germline ends. In germline, CDR1 is DFQATT, CDR2 SNEGSKA (reference sequence).

This clonotype was seen ten or more times. The chain combines TRBV7-3 with TRBJ2-1; a weak D match, TRBD2 (5 bases). The length of the CDR3 is 13 residues. The germline gives CDR1 SGHTA, CDR2 FQGTGA. V lost 4 bases and J 5 bases, leaving 9 bases between the germline ends. CDR3 sequence (DNA): TGTGCCAGCAGCTCAGGACTGAACAATGAGCAGTTCTTC. Translating it yields CASSSGLNNEQFF.

The chain links TRBV5-1 to TRBJ2-3, with D hard to call. The V end lost 0 bases, the J end lost 1 base, and 6 bases lay between the germline ends. The germline V gene has CDR1 SGHRS and CDR2 YFSETQ. The CDR3 contains 14 residues. CDR3 sequence reads: CASSLGQRTDTQYF. The CDR3 coding sequence is TGCGCCAGCAGCTTGGGACAACGCACAGATACGCAGTATTTT.

The chain combines TRBV2 with TRBJ2-3; 8 nucleotides match TRBD2. Germline CDR1 is SNHLY and CDR2 is FYNNEI. Trimming took 6 bases from V and 2 from J; bases not matched to a gene: 7. This CDR3 comprises 15 residues. CDR3 sequence: CASRARLANTDTQYF. The CDR3 DNA is TGTGCCAGCAGAGCAAGACTAGCGAACACAGATACGCAGTATTTT.

This clonotype was seen at least ten times. The chain is built from TRBV15 and TRBJ2-7; 9 positions match TRBD2. The CDR3 consists of 19 residues. Germline V gene lookup returns CDR1 LNHNV and CDR2 YYDKDF (reference sequence). J gave up 0 bases and V 1 base, and 13 bases lay outside the gene matches. CDR3 in amino acids: CATSRASWRLAVSSYEQYF. CDR3 in DNA: TGTGCCACCAGCAGAGCGTCCTGGAGACTAGCGGTAAGCTCCTACGAGCAGTACTTC.

This clonotype was observed a handful of times. The chain links TRBV29-1 to TRBJ2-3; 9 bases match TRBD1. The J segment lost 4 bases and the V segment lost 4 bases, leaving 9 bases of the junction unmatched. Per the germline V gene, CDR1 is SQVTM and CDR2 is ANQGSEA. The CDR3 is made up of 15 amino acids. Here the CDR3 reads CSVARDRVRADTQYF. DNA of the CDR3: TGCAGCGTTGCCCGGGACAGGGTTCGGGCAGATACGCAGTATTTT.

The V gene is TRBV3-1, the J gene TRBJ1-2, with D possibly TRBD1 on 6 matching bases. The CDR3 has 17 amino acids. Germline V gene sequence: CDR1 LGHDT, CDR2 YNNKEL (reference sequence). The V gene lost 4 bases and the J gene lost 0 bases, with 18 bases spanning the gap. The CDR3 DNA reads as TGTGCCAGCAGCCCTTCGATTACTAGGACAGCTAACTATGGCTACACCTTC. Its translation is CASSPSITRTANYGYTF.

The chain combines TRBV4-3 with TRBJ1-2; 9 positions match TRBD1. Germline V lookup: CDR1 LGHNA, CDR2 YSLEER. The J segment lost 4 bases and the V segment lost 4 bases, leaving 7 bases of the junction unmatched. The CDR3 runs 15 residues. The CDR3 bases are TGCGCCAGCAGCCGAACAGGGGGCGCATCCTATGGCTACACCTTC. It codes for CASSRTGGASYGYTF.